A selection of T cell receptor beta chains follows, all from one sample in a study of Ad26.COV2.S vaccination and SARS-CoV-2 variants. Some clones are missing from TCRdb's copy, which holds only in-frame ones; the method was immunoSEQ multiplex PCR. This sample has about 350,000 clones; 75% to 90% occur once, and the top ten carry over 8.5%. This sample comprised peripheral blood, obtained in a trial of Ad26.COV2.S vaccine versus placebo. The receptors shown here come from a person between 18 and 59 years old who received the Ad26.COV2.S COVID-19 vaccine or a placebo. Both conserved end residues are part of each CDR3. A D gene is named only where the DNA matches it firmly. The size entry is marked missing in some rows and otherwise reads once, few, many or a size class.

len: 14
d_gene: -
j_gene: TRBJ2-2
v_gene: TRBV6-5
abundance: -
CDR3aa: CASSLSDYTGELFF
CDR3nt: TGTGCCTCGTCTCTTAGCGATTACACCGGGGAGCTGTTTTTT

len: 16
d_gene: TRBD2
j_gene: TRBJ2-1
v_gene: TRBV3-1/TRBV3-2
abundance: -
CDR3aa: CASSPPGLAGVGEQFF
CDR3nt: TGTGCCAGCAGTCCGCCGGGACTAGCGGGAGTAGGTGAGCAGTTCTTC

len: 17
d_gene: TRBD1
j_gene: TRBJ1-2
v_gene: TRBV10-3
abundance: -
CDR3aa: CAISESYGQGGFDGYTF
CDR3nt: TGTGCCATCAGTGAGTCGTATGGACAGGGGGGATTCGATGGCTACACCTTC

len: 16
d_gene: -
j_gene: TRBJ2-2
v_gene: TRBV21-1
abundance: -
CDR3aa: CASSHRTRSNTGELFF
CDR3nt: TGTGCCAGCAGCCATCGGACTAGGTCGAACACCGGGGAGCTGTTTTTT

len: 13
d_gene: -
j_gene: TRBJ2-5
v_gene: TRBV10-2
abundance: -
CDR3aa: CASSELGLETQYF
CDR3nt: TGCGCCAGCAGTGAATTAGGACTAGAGACCCAGTACTTC

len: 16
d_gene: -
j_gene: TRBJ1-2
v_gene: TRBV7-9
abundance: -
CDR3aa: CASSLIAGARYYGYTF
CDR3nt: TGTGCCAGCAGCCTAATAGCGGGGGCGAGGTACTATGGCTACACCTTC

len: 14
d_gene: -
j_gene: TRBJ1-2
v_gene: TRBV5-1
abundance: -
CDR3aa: CASSLEGANYGYTF
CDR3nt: TGCGCCAGCAGCCTGGAGGGCGCCAACTATGGCTACACCTTC

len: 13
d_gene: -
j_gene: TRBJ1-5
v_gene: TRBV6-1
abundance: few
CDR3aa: CASRQQVNQPQHF
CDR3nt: TGTGCCAGCAGACAACAGGTCAATCAGCCCCAGCATTTT

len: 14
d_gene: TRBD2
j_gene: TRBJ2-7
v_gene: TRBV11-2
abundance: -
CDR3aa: CASSPRGGRHEQYF
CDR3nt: TGTGCCAGCAGCCCCCGCGGGGGTCGCCACGAGCAGTACTTC

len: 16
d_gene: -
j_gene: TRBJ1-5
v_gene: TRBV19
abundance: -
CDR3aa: CASTATTGPGRQPQHF
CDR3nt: TGTGCCAGTACCGCCACTACAGGGCCCGGGCGTCAGCCCCAGCATTTT

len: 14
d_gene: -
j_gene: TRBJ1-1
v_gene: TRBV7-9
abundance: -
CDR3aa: CASSFRQERTEAFF
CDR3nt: TGTGCCAGCAGCTTTCGCCAGGAGAGGACTGAAGCTTTCTTT

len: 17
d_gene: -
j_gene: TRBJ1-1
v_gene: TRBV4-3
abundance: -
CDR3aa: CASSQRTDLSMNTEAFF
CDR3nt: TGCGCCAGCAGCCAAAGGACAGACCTTTCCATGAACACTGAAGCTTTCTTT

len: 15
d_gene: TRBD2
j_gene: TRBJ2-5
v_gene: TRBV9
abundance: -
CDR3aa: CASSVTAGAQETQYF
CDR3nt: TGTGCCAGCAGCGTAACCGCGGGAGCCCAAGAGACCCAGTACTTC

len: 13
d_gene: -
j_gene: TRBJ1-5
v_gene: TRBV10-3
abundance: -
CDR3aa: CAITEQANQPQHF
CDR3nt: TGTGCCATCACTGAACAGGCCAATCAGCCCCAGCATTTT

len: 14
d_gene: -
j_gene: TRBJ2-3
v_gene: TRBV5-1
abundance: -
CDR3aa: CASRKWGSTDTQYF
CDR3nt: TGCGCCAGCAGGAAGTGGGGGAGCACAGATACGCAGTATTTT

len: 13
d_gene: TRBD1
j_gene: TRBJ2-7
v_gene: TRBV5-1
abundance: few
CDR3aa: CASSETGAYEQYF
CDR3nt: TGCGCCAGCAGCGAGACAGGGGCCTACGAGCAGTACTTC

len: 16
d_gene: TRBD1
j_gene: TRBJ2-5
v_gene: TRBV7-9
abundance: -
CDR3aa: CASSFSPTGIQETQYF
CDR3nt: TGTGCCAGCAGCTTCAGCCCGACAGGGATACAAGAGACCCAGTACTTC

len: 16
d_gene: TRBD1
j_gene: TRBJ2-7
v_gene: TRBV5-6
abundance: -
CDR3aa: CASSPGTGIISYEQYF
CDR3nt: TGTGCCAGCAGCCCAGGGACAGGGATAATCTCCTACGAGCAGTACTTC

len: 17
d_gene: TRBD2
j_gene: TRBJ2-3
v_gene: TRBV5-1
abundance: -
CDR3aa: CASSLESSGGTTDTQYF
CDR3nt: TGCGCCAGCAGCTTGGAGTCTAGCGGGGGGACGACAGATACGCAGTATTTT

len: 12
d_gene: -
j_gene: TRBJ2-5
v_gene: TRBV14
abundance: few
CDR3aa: CASSQVLETQYF
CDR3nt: TGTGCCAGCAGCCAAGTGCTCGAGACCCAGTACTTC

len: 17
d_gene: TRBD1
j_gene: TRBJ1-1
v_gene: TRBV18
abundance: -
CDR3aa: CASSPSLSGQDNTEAFF
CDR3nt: TGTGCCAGCTCACCATCTTTGTCCGGACAGGATAACACTGAAGCTTTCTTT

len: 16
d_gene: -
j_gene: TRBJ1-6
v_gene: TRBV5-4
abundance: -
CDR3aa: CASSLNGGAYNSPLHF
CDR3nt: TGTGCCAGCAGCTTGAATGGGGGCGCCTATAATTCACCCCTCCACTTT

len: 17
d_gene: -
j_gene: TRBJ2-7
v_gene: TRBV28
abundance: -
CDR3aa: CASSSNTLGRKSYEQYF
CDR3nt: TGTGCCAGCAGTTCCAACACTCTGGGACGCAAGTCCTACGAGCAGTACTTC

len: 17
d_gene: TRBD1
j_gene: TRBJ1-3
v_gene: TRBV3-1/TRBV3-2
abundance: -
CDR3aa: CASSLTGTVLSGNTIYF
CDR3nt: TGTGCCAGCAGCCTTACTGGGACAGTTCTCTCTGGAAACACCATATATTTT

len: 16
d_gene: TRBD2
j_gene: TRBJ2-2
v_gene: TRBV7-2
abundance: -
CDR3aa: CASTYWGGGGTGELFF
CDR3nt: TGTGCCAGCACCTATTGGGGCGGGGGAGGTACCGGGGAGCTGTTTTTT

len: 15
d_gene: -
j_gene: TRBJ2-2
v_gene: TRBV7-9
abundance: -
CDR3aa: CASSLVSGRSGELFF
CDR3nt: TGTGCCAGCAGCTTAGTGTCAGGTCGTTCCGGGGAGCTGTTTTTT

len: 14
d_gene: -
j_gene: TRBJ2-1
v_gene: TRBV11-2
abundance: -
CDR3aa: CASSSGDHYNEQFF
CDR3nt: TGTGCCAGCAGTAGCGGAGACCACTACAATGAGCAGTTCTTC

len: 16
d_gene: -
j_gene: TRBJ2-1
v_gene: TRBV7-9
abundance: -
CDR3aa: CASSLFSLGSNNEQFF
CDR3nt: TGTGCCAGCAGCTTATTTTCTCTCGGGTCCAACAATGAGCAGTTCTTC

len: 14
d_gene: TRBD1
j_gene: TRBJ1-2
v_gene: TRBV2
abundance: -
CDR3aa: CASRTGDRSYGYTF
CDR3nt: TGTGCCAGCAGAACCGGGGACAGAAGCTATGGCTACACCTTC

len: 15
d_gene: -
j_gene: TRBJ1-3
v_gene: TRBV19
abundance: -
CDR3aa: CASSIVGGNGNTIYF
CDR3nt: TGTGCCAGTAGTATAGTAGGAGGGAACGGAAACACCATATATTTT

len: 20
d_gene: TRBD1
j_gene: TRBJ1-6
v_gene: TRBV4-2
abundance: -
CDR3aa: CASSQDRIPGQGEYNSPLHF
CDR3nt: TGTGCCAGCAGCCAAGATAGGATTCCGGGACAGGGAGAGTATAATTCACCCCTCCACTTT

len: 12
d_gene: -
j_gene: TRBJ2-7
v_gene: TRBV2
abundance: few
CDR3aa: CASSPLSSAQYF
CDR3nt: TGTGCCAGCAGCCCGCTGAGTAGCGCCCAGTACTTC

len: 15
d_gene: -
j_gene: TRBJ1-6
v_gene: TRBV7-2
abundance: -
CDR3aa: CASSTHRDPGLPLHF
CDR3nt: TGTGCCAGCAGCACGCACCGGGATCCGGGTTTACCCCTCCACTTT